Listed below are T cell receptor beta chains from one sample, sequenced in a study of identical twins. One entry per CDR3 protein, called by TCRdb with MiXCR from the 5' RACE reads. In the table there are under 250,000 distinct CDR3 sequences, 7.5% of which are singletons. The sample was also reused in another study, on yellow fever vaccine responses in identical twins.

The sequenced sample consisted of CD8+ T cells sorted from blood. The source is a young woman in good health. The CDR3 runs from the conserved cysteine through the conserved F or W. The order of the fields is J gene, D gene, V gene, clone size, CDR3 DNA, CDR3 protein. D genes are given only for firm matches. Some rows mark clone size as missing; the rest say once, few, many or name a class of expanded clone.

J gene: TRBJ1-2
D gene: TRBD1
V gene: TRBV10-3
clone size: few
CDR3 DNA: TGTGCCATCAGTGACCGGGAGGACAGGGTATGGTATGGCTACACCTTC
CDR3 protein: CAISDREDRVWYGYTF

J gene: TRBJ2-7
D gene: TRBD2
V gene: TRBV25-1
clone size: many
CDR3 DNA: TGTGCCAGCAGTGAATCCCGACTAGCGGGACCCTACGAGCAGTACTTC
CDR3 protein: CASSESRLAGPYEQYF

J gene: TRBJ1-4
D gene: TRBD1
V gene: TRBV11-2
clone size: many
CDR3 DNA: TGTGCCAGCAGCTTACGGAAATGGACAGGCAGACAAACACCAACTAATGAAAAACTGTTTTTT
CDR3 protein: CASSLRKWTGRQTPTNEKLFF

J gene: TRBJ1-1
D gene: NA
V gene: TRBV7-9
clone size: many
CDR3 DNA: TGTGCCAGCAGCCCACCAGGGGCCGTCAACACTGAAGCTTTCTTT
CDR3 protein: CASSPPGAVNTEAFF

J gene: TRBJ2-5
D gene: NA
V gene: TRBV7-9
clone size: few
CDR3 DNA: TGTGCCAGCACAGGGGCAGGAGAGACCCAGTACTTC
CDR3 protein: CASTGAGETQYF

J gene: TRBJ1-2
D gene: NA
V gene: TRBV6-5
clone size: few
CDR3 DNA: TGTGCCAGCAGTTACTCGCAGGGGCGTCCGGGATTAGGCTACACCTTC
CDR3 protein: CASSYSQGRPGLGYTF

J gene: TRBJ2-3
D gene: NA
V gene: TRBV6-4
clone size: many
CDR3 DNA: TGTGCCAGCAGTGACTCCACGGAGGGGAATACGCAGTATTTT
CDR3 protein: CASSDSTEGNTQYF

J gene: TRBJ2-5
D gene: NA
V gene: TRBV9
clone size: NA
CDR3 DNA: TGTGCCAGCAGCGTAAACGACGGGGACCAGTACTTC
CDR3 protein: CASSVNDGDQYF

J gene: TRBJ2-3
D gene: TRBD1
V gene: TRBV5-4
clone size: many
CDR3 DNA: TGTGCCAGCAGCTTGAGTATGGGACAGGTCACAGATACGCAGTATTTT
CDR3 protein: CASSLSMGQVTDTQYF

J gene: TRBJ2-3
D gene: TRBD1
V gene: TRBV6-5
clone size: NA
CDR3 DNA: TGTGCCAGCACCAGGGGGGATACGCAGTATTTT
CDR3 protein: CASTRGDTQYF

J gene: TRBJ2-1
D gene: NA
V gene: TRBV2
clone size: few
CDR3 DNA: TGTGCCAGCAGTGAAGCGTCTAGGTATGAGCAGTTCTTC
CDR3 protein: CASSEASRYEQFF

J gene: TRBJ2-5
D gene: NA
V gene: TRBV15
clone size: NA
CDR3 DNA: TGTGCCACCAGCAGAGATGGGCAGGTAGAGACCCAGTACTTC
CDR3 protein: CATSRDGQVETQYF

J gene: TRBJ1-2
D gene: NA
V gene: TRBV7-9
clone size: few
CDR3 DNA: TGTGCCAGCAGCCTGACACGTGGCTACACCTTC
CDR3 protein: CASSLTRGYTF

J gene: TRBJ2-1
D gene: TRBD2
V gene: TRBV3-1
clone size: few
CDR3 DNA: TGTGCCAGCAGCCAAGGTTCGGGACTAGTCCCGGCGGGGCAGTTCTTC
CDR3 protein: CASSQGSGLVPAGQFF

J gene: TRBJ2-1
D gene: TRBD1
V gene: TRBV20-1
clone size: few
CDR3 DNA: TGCAGTGCTAGGGGAGGACAGGGTGATTACAATGAGCAGTTCTTC
CDR3 protein: CSARGGQGDYNEQFF

J gene: TRBJ2-3
D gene: NA
V gene: TRBV7-3
clone size: few
CDR3 DNA: TGTGCCAGCAGCTCCGACCTAGGGGATACGCAGTATTTT
CDR3 protein: CASSSDLGDTQYF

J gene: TRBJ2-3
D gene: TRBD2
V gene: TRBV15
clone size: few
CDR3 DNA: TGTGCCACCAGCGCGTGGCGGGGGAACACAGATACGCAGTATTTT
CDR3 protein: CATSAWRGNTDTQYF

J gene: TRBJ2-1
D gene: NA
V gene: TRBV6-5
clone size: few
CDR3 DNA: TGTGCCAGCAGCCCGAGACCCAATGAGCAGTTCTTC
CDR3 protein: CASSPRPNEQFF

J gene: TRBJ1-4
D gene: TRBD1
V gene: TRBV6-1
clone size: few
CDR3 DNA: TGTGCCAGCAGTGAATGGCCCGACAGGGTGGTTGGTGAAAAACTGTTTTTT
CDR3 protein: CASSEWPDRVVGEKLFF

J gene: TRBJ2-1
D gene: TRBD2
V gene: TRBV20-1
clone size: many
CDR3 DNA: TGCAGTGCTAGAGACGGGACTAGCGGGGGGGCTGAGCAGTTCTTC
CDR3 protein: CSARDGTSGGAEQFF

J gene: TRBJ2-5
D gene: NA
V gene: TRBV4-1
clone size: many
CDR3 DNA: TGCGCCAGCAGCCAAGATATGGAGACCCAGTACTTC
CDR3 protein: CASSQDMETQYF

J gene: TRBJ1-4
D gene: NA
V gene: TRBV2
clone size: few
CDR3 DNA: TGTGCCAGCAGTGGACCCTCTCCGGCTAATGAAAAACTGTTTTTT
CDR3 protein: CASSGPSPANEKLFF

J gene: TRBJ1-4
D gene: TRBD1
V gene: TRBV7-9
clone size: many
CDR3 DNA: TGTGCCAGCAGCTTCAATCGACAGGGAATGGGGGAAAAACTGTTTTTT
CDR3 protein: CASSFNRQGMGEKLFF

J gene: TRBJ1-1
D gene: NA
V gene: TRBV27
clone size: few
CDR3 DNA: TGTGCCAGCAGCCCAAGTAGTTTTATGAACACTGAAGCTTTCTTT
CDR3 protein: CASSPSSFMNTEAFF

J gene: TRBJ2-1
D gene: NA
V gene: TRBV4-1
clone size: few
CDR3 DNA: TGCGCCAGCAGCCAAGTTCTAGGGGTTAACAATGAGCAGTTCTTC
CDR3 protein: CASSQVLGVNNEQFF

J gene: TRBJ2-3
D gene: NA
V gene: TRBV12-3/TRBV12-4
clone size: many
CDR3 DNA: TGTGCCAGCAGGCTGAGAGGGACGGATAGCACAGATACGCAGTATTTT
CDR3 protein: CASRLRGTDSTDTQYF

J gene: TRBJ2-5
D gene: TRBD2
V gene: TRBV7-6
clone size: many
CDR3 DNA: TGTGCCAGCAGCTTTAGCGGGGGGATTGAGACCCAGTACTTC
CDR3 protein: CASSFSGGIETQYF

J gene: TRBJ1-2
D gene: NA
V gene: TRBV3-1
clone size: few
CDR3 DNA: TGTGCCAGCAGCCCACTTGGGGCCAAACAGATAGAAGAAGGCTACACCTTC
CDR3 protein: CASSPLGAKQIEEGYTF

J gene: TRBJ2-7
D gene: TRBD2
V gene: TRBV5-1
clone size: few
CDR3 DNA: TGCGCCAGCAGCTTGGTTCAGGGACTAAATCCATCCTACGAGCAGTACTTC
CDR3 protein: CASSLVQGLNPSYEQYF

J gene: TRBJ2-2
D gene: NA
V gene: TRBV3-1
clone size: many
CDR3 DNA: TGTGCCAGCAGCCAAACCGATAAGAACACCGGGGAGCTGTTTTTT
CDR3 protein: CASSQTDKNTGELFF

J gene: TRBJ1-3
D gene: NA
V gene: TRBV2
clone size: NA
CDR3 DNA: TGTGCCAGCAGTGAAGCGGGAGGGAGTGGAAACACCATATATTTT
CDR3 protein: CASSEAGGSGNTIYF

J gene: TRBJ2-1
D gene: TRBD2
V gene: TRBV29-1
clone size: many
CDR3 DNA: TGCAGCGTTGATGCTAGCGGGACCTACAATGAGCAGTTCTTC
CDR3 protein: CSVDASGTYNEQFF

J gene: TRBJ1-5
D gene: NA
V gene: TRBV28
clone size: few
CDR3 DNA: TGTGCCAGCAGACCTCGGGACCGGGGAGGCAATCAGCCCCAGCATTTT
CDR3 protein: CASRPRDRGGNQPQHF

J gene: TRBJ1-5
D gene: TRBD1
V gene: TRBV12-3/TRBV12-4
clone size: few
CDR3 DNA: TGTGCCTCCCGGTTAGGGGGCGGCAAGCAGCCCCAGCATTTT
CDR3 protein: CASRLGGGKQPQHF

J gene: TRBJ2-5
D gene: TRBD2
V gene: TRBV7-6
clone size: NA
CDR3 DNA: TGTGCCAGCAGCGAACGGGGGGAACAAGAGACCCAGTACTTC
CDR3 protein: CASSERGEQETQYF

J gene: TRBJ2-1
D gene: TRBD2
V gene: TRBV20-1
clone size: NA
CDR3 DNA: TGCAGTGCTAGCCTGCCGACTAGCGGGCTCGATGAGCAGTTCTTC
CDR3 protein: CSASLPTSGLDEQFF

J gene: TRBJ1-5
D gene: NA
V gene: TRBV12-3/TRBV12-4
clone size: many
CDR3 DNA: TGTGCCAGCAGTTTGGTGGAACGGCCCCAGCATTTT
CDR3 protein: CASSLVERPQHF

J gene: TRBJ2-7
D gene: TRBD2
V gene: TRBV20-1
clone size: few
CDR3 DNA: TGCAGTGCCACCCGGGGGACTAGCGGGAAGTCCTACGAGCAGTACTTC
CDR3 protein: CSATRGTSGKSYEQYF

J gene: TRBJ2-7
D gene: TRBD2
V gene: TRBV7-2
clone size: few
CDR3 DNA: TGTGCCAGCAGCTTACGAGGGCGGGAGCGTCCCTACGAGCAGTACTTC
CDR3 protein: CASSLRGRERPYEQYF

J gene: TRBJ1-4
D gene: TRBD1
V gene: TRBV7-9
clone size: many
CDR3 DNA: TGTGCCAGCAGTTCCACAGGGGAGGTAACTAATGAAAAACTGTTTTTT
CDR3 protein: CASSSTGEVTNEKLFF

J gene: TRBJ2-1
D gene: NA
V gene: TRBV5-5
clone size: NA
CDR3 DNA: TGTGCCAGCAGCCCAGACAGGATTCTTGGAAATGAGCAGTTCTTC
CDR3 protein: CASSPDRILGNEQFF

J gene: TRBJ2-1
D gene: TRBD2
V gene: TRBV9
clone size: few
CDR3 DNA: TGTGCCAGCAGCGTACCAAGGGAGGGCCGGAATGAGCAGTTCTTC
CDR3 protein: CASSVPREGRNEQFF

J gene: TRBJ2-5
D gene: NA
V gene: TRBV28
clone size: many
CDR3 DNA: TGTGCCAGCAGTAGATTCGGGGCACAAGAGACCCAGTACTTC
CDR3 protein: CASSRFGAQETQYF